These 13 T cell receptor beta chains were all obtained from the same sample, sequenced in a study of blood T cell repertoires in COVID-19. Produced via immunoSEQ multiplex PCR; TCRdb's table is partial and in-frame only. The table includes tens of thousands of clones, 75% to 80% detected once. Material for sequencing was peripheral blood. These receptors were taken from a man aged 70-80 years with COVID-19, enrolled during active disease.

In nucleotides, the CDR3 is TGTGCCAGCAGCCGGGGGACTAGCGGGGTTTGGGAGCAGTACTTC. This translates into CASSRGTSGVWEQYF. The chain carries TRBV3-1 (or the pseudogene TRBV3-2) and TRBJ2-7; 13 bases are shared with TRBD2. Per the germline V gene, CDR1 is LGHDT and CDR2 is YNNKEL (reference sequence). V dropped 4 bases and J dropped 7; count of bases not matched to a gene: 7. This CDR3 is 15 amino acids long.

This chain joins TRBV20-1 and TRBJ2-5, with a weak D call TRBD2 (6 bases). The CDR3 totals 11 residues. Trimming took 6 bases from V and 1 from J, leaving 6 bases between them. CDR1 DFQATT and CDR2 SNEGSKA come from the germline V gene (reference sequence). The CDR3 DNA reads TGCAGTGCGGGAGGCCAAGAGACCCAGTACTTC. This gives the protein CSAGGQETQYF.

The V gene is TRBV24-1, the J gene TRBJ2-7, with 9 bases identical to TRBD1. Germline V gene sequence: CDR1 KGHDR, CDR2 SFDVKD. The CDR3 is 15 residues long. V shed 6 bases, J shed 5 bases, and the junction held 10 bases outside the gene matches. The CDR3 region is CATSNGGTGSHEQYF. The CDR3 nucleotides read TGTGCCACCAGTAATGGGGGGACAGGGTCCCACGAGCAGTACTTC.

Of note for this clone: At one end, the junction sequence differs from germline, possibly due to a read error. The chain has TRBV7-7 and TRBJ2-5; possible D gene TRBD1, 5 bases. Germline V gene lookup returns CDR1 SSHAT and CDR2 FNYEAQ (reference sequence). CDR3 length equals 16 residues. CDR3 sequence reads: CASSLGRTINQETQYF. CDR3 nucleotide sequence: TGTGCTAGCAGCTTAGGGCGGACAATAAACCAAGAGACCCAGTACTTC.

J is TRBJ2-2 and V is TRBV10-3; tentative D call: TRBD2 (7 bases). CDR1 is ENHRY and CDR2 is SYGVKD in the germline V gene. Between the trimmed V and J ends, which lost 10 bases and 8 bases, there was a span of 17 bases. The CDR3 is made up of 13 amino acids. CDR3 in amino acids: CATTGGPAGELFF. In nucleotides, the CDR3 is TGTGCCACCACCGGGGGGCCAGCGGGGGAGCTGTTTTTT.

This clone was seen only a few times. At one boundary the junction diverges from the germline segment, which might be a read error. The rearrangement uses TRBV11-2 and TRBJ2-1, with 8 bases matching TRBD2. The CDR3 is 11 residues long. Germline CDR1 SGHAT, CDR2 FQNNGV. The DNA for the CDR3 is TGTGCCAGCAGCTTGGGACTAGATTCTGTCTTC. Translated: CASSLGLDSVF.

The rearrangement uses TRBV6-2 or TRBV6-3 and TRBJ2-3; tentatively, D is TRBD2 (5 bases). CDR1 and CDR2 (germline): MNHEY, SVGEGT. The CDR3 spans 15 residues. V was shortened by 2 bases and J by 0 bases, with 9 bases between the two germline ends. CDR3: CASSYQRSSTDTQYF. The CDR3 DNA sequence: TGTGCCAGCAGTTACCAGCGGAGCAGCACAGATACGCAGTATTTT.

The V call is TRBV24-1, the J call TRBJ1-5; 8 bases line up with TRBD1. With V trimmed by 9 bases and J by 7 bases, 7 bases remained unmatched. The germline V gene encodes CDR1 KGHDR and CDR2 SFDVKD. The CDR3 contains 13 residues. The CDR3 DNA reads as TGTGCCACCCAGGCAGGGGGCGGGCAGCCCCAGCATTTT. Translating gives CATQAGGGQPQHF.

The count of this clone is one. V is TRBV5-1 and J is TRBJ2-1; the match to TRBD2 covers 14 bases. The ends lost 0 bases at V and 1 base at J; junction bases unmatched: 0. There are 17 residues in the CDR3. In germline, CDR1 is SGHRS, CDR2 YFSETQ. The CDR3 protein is CASSLGTSGRSYNEQFF. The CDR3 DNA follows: TGCGCCAGCAGCTTGGGGACTAGCGGGAGGTCCTACAATGAGCAGTTCTTC.

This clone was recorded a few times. In DNA, the CDR3 is TGTGCCAGCAGTGGCGGGACCAGTAATCAGCCCCAGCATTTT. As protein: CASSGGTSNQPQHF. The chain links TRBV2 to TRBJ1-5, with D possibly TRBD1 on 5 matching bases. The V gene's germline CDR1 is SNHLY and CDR2 FYNNEI. The V and J ends lost 4 bases and 4 bases respectively, with 11 bases between them. This CDR3 comprises 14 residues. The complete variable domain, with remaining parts taken from reference TRBV2 and TRBJ1-5, reads EPEVTQTPSHQVTQMGQEVILRCVPISNHLYFYWYRQILGQKVEFLVSFYNNEISEKSEIFDDQFSVERPDGSNFTLKIRSTKLEDSAMYFCASSGGTSNQPQHFGDGTRLSIL.

The CDR3 DNA is TGCAGCGTTCGACCGGGACTCCGCCGCGATGAGCAGTTCTTC. It codes for CSVRPGLRRDEQFF. The chain couples TRBV29-1 to TRBJ2-1, with D possibly being TRBD2 (6 bases). This CDR3 has 14 residues. Trimming shortened V by 5 bases and J by 8 bases, and 19 bases separated the two germline ends. Per germline, CDR1 SQVTM and CDR2 ANQGSEA.

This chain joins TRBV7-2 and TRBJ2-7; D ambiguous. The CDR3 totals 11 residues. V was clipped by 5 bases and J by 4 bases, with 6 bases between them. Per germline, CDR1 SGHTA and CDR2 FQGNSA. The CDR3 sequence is CASSNLYEQYF. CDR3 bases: TGTGCCAGCAGCAATCTATACGAGCAGTACTTC.

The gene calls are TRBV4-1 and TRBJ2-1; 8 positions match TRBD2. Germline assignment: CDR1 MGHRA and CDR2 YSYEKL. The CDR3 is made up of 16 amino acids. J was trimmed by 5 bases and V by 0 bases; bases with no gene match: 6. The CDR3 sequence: CASSQDRAAGDNEQFF. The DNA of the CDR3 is TGCGCCAGCAGCCAAGATAGAGCAGCGGGGGACAATGAGCAGTTCTTC.